The clone carrying this T cell receptor (beta chain) was seen ten or more times. TCRdb used MiXCR to reprocess the reads, holding one entry per CDR3 protein. The sample has 170,000 or so distinct CDR3 sequences, approximately 15% seen once. The record originates from a study of T cell repertoires in cytomegalovirus infection. CDR3 length equals 16 residues. Trimming at V came to 6 bases and at J to 4 bases, leaving 10 bases not matched to a gene. Germline V gene sequence: CDR1 MDHEN, CDR2 SYDVKM. Material for sequencing was PBMCs. This TCR derives from a human donor in good health (CMV status not recorded). Some clones in this sample may be carry-over from other donors' samples. The rearrangement links TRBV28 to TRBJ1-2; 11 bases line up with TRBD1. CDR3 in DNA: TGTGCCAGCAGCCCGCCCGGGACAGGGGGTACCTATGGCTACACCTTC. Translating it yields CASSPPGTGGTYGYTF.